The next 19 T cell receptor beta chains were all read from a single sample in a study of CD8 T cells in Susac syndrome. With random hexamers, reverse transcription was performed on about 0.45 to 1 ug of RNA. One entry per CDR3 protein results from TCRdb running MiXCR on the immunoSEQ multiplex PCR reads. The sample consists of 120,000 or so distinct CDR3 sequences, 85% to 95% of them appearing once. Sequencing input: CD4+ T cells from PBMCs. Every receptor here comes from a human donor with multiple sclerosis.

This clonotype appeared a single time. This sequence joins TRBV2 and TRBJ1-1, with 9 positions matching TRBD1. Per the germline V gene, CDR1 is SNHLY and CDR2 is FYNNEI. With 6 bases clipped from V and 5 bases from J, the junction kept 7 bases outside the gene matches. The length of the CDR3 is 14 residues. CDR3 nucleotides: TGTGCCAGCAGGGGGGACAGGGAATTAACTGAAGCTTTCTTT. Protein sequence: CASRGDRELTEAFF.

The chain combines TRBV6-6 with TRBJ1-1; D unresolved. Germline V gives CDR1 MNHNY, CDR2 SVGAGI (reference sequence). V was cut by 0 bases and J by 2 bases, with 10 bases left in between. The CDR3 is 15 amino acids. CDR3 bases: TGTGCCAGCAGTTACTCGGCGGGCACAAACACTGAAGCTTTCTTT. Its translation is CASSYSAGTNTEAFF.

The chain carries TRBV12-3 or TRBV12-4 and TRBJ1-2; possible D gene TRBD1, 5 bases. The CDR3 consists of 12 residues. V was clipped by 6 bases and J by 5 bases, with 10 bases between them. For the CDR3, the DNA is TGTGCCAGCAGCCAACGGGGGTATGGCTACACCTTC. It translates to CASSQRGYGYTF.

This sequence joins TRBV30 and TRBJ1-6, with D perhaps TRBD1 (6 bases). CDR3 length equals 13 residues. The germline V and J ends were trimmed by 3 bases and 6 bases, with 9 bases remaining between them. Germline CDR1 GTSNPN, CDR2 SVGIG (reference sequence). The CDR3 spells CAWRGTSNSPLHF. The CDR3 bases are TGTGCCTGGAGGGGGACAAGTAATTCACCCCTCCACTTT.

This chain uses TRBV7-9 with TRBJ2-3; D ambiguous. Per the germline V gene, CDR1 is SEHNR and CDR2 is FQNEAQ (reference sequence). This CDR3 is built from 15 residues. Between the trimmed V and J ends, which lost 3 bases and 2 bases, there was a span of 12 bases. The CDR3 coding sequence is TGTGCCAGCAGCTTTGGCGGAAGTCTCACAGATACGCAGTATTTT. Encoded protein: CASSFGGSLTDTQYF.

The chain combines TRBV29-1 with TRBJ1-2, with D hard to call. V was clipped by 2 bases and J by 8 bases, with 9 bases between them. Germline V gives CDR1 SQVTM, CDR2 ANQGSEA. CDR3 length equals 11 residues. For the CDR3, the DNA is TGCAGCGTTGAACGAGGGAAAGGCTACACCTTC. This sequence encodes CSVERGKGYTF.

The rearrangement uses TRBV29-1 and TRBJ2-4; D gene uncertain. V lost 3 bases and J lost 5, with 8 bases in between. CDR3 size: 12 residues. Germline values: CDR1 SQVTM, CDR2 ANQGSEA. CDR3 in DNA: TGCAGCGTTGAGGCAGAAGAAAACATTCAGTACTTC. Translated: CSVEAEENIQYF.

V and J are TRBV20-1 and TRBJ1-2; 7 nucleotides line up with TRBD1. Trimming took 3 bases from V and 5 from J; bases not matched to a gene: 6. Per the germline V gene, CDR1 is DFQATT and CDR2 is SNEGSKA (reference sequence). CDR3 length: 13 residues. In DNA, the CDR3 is TGCAGTGCTAGCGGGGACAGACTATATGGCTACACCTTC. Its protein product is CSASGDRLYGYTF.

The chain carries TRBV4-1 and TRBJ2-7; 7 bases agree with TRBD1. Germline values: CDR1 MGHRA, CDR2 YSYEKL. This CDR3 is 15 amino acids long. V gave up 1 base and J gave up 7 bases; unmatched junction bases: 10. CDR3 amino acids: CASSQAGGRPGEQYF. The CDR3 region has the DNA TGCGCCAGCAGCCAAGCAGGGGGTCGTCCGGGGGAGCAGTACTTC.

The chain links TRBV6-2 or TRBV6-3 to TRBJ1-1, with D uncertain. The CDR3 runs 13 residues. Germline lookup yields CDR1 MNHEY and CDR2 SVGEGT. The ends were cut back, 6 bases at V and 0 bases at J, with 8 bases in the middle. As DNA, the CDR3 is TGTGCCAGCAGGGGTGGGTTGAACACTGAAGCTTTCTTT. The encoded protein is CASRGGLNTEAFF.

CDR3 sequence reads: CASSFGDGYGYTF. CDR3 coding DNA: TGTGCCAGCAGTTTTGGGGATGGCTATGGCTACACCTTC. V and J are TRBV12-3 or TRBV12-4 and TRBJ1-2; no clear D. The CDR3 covers 13 residues. The germline V and J ends were trimmed by 3 bases and 4 bases, with 9 bases remaining between them.

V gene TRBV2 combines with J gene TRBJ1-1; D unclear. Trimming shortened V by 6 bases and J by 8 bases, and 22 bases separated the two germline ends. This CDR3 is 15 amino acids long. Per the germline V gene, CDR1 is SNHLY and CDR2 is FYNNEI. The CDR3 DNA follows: TGTGCCAGCAGGGGCCAGCCAGGATCCCTCGGGGAAGCTTTCTTT. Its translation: CASRGQPGSLGEAFF.

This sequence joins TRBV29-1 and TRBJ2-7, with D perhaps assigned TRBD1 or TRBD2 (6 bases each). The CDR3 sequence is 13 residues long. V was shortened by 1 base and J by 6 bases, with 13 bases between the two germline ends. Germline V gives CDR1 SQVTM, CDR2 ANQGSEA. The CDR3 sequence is CSVEGGVRGEQYF. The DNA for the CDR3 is TGCAGCGTTGAAGGGGGGGTCAGGGGCGAGCAGTACTTC.

The CDR3 spells CAWSPVSGNTIYF. In DNA form, the CDR3 reads TGTGCCTGGAGTCCGGTCTCTGGAAACACCATATATTTT. The chain recombines TRBV30 with TRBJ1-3; D is unresolved. Between the trimmed V and J ends, which lost 2 bases and 0 bases, there was a span of 5 bases. The length of the CDR3 is 13 residues. From germline, CDR1 is GTSNPN and CDR2 SVGIG (reference sequence).

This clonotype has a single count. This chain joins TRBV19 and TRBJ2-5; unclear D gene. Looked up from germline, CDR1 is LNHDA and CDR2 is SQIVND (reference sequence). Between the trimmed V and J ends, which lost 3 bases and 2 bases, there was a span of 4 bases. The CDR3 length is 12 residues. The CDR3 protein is CASSMLQETQYF. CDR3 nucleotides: TGTGCCAGTAGTATGCTACAAGAGACCCAGTACTTC.

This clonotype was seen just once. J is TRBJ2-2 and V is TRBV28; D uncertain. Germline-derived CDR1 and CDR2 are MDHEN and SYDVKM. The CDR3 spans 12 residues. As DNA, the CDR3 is TGTGCTACTAACGCGAACACCGGGGAGCTGTTTTTT. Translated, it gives CATNANTGELFF.

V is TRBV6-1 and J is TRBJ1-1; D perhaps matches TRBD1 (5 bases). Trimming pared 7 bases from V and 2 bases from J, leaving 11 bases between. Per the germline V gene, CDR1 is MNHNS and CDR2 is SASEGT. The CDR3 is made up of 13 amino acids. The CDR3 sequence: CASNPGRNTEAFF. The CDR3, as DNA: TGTGCCAGCAATCCGGGGCGTAACACTGAAGCTTTCTTT.

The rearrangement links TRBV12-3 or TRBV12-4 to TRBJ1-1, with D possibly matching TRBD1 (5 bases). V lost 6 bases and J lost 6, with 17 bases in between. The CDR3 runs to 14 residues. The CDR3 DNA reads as TGTGCCAGCAGCTCCGTCCCGGGACCCGCTGAAGCTTTCTTT. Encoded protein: CASSSVPGPAEAFF.

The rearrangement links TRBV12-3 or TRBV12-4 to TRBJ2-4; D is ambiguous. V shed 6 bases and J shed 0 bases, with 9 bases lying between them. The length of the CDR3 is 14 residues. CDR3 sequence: CASRPGPAKNIQYF. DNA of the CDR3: TGTGCCAGCAGACCCGGGCCAGCCAAAAACATTCAGTACTTC.